The rows below give T cell receptor beta chains drawn from one sample of a study of T cells in Graves' hyperthyroidism and ophthalmopathy. TCRdb re-called the multiplex PCR reads with MiXCR, one entry per CDR3 protein. The table has about 250,000 distinct CDR3 sequences, 13% to 15% seen once; the top ten hold more than 30%. Sequencing was carried out using blood. The receptors here all came from a woman aged 45-65 years with Graves' hyperthyroidism that later progressed to Graves' ophthalmopathy. Both conserved end residues are part of each CDR3. Fields, in order: D gene, clone size, J gene, V gene, CDR3 DNA, CDR3 protein. The D gene is left open where the match is weak. Clone size is stated in some rows and not others, as once, few, many or a class when expanded.

- many TRBJ2-5 TRBV20-1 TGCAGTGCTAGGAACACGTACCAAGAGACCCAGTACTTC CSARNTYQETQYF
- few TRBJ1-6 TRBV5-5 TGTGCCAGCAGCTTGGGCAGGGTTTCACCCCTCCACTTT CASSLGRVSPLHF
TRBD1 many TRBJ1-3 TRBV6-1 TGTGCCAGCAGTGCCACAGGGGGTGGAAACACCATATATTTT CASSATGGGNTIYF
TRBD1 few TRBJ1-1 TRBV28 TGTGCCATAGGGGGCTGGGGCACTGAAGCTTTCTTT CAIGGWGTEAFF
TRBD2 - TRBJ2-7 TRBV19 TGTGCCAGTAGTCGCCGAAAGACAGTCAACCTTACTAGCGGGTTTCCTGGTACCTTATACGAGCAGTACTTC CASSRRKTVNLTSGFPGTLYEQYF
TRBD2 many TRBJ2-3 TRBV2 TGTGCCAGCCAACTAGCGGGAGTAGCAGATACGCAGTATTTT CASQLAGVADTQYF
- - TRBJ1-1 TRBV4-1 TGCGCCAGCACCCCGTCCGTTTACATGAACACTGAAGCTTTCTTT CASTPSVYMNTEAFF
- many TRBJ1-2 TRBV2 TGTGCCAGCAGTGTGGACAGAGACGGTGGCTACACCTTC CASSVDRDGGYTF
TRBD2 many TRBJ2-7 TRBV7-2 TGTGCCAGCAGCCTTCGGACTACTAGCGGGAGTACCTACGAGCAGTACTTC CASSLRTTSGSTYEQYF
- many TRBJ1-2 TRBV5-6 TGTGCCAGCAGCTTGAGTCTCCTTGGCTACACCTTC CASSLSLLGYTF
- - TRBJ2-2 TRBV7-2 TGTGCCAGCAGCCCACCCACTCACAGAATCACCGGGGAGCTGTTTTTT CASSPPTHRITGELFF
- - TRBJ2-6 TRBV28 TGTGCCAGCAATAGGGAGGGGGCTGGGGCCAACGTCCTGACTTTC CASNREGAGANVLTF
- many TRBJ2-5 TRBV7-2 TGTGCCAGCAGCTTCCAACGGTCTCAAGAGACCCAGTACTTC CASSFQRSQETQYF
TRBD2 many TRBJ2-7 TRBV30 TGTGCCTGGAGTCCAAGAGGGACTATCCCCTACGAGCAGTACTTC CAWSPRGTIPYEQYF
TRBD2 many TRBJ2-7 TRBV9 TGTGCCAGCAGCGCAACTAGCGGGAGGGCCGGAGAGCAGTACTTC CASSATSGRAGEQYF
TRBD2 many TRBJ2-1 TRBV28 TGTGCCAGCACCGGGTTCTCCATAGCGGGAGGGCAGCGGGGTGAGCAGTTCTTC CASTGFSIAGGQRGEQFF